This T cell receptor beta chain was sequenced in a study of cytomegalovirus exposure and HLA in healthy donors. V lost 1 base and J lost 6; bases outside the gene matches: 6. Per the germline V gene, CDR1 is LGHNA and CDR2 is YSLEER. The CDR3 extends over 16 amino acids. PCR used 60 Vbeta primers and 13 Jbeta primers. The data were produced by immunoSEQ multiplex PCR, yet TCRdb's version contains in-frame clones alone and is incomplete. The table lists under 150,000 clones, about 80% of them singletons. The sample consisted of PBMCs. The genes are TRBV4-3 and TRBJ1-4; 9 bases fit TRBD1. The receptor's source is a young man in good health and CMV-seronegative. CDR3 DNA sequence: TGCGCCAGCAGCCAAGGGGGAACAGGGGGCGATGAAAAACTGTTTTTT. Protein: CASSQGGTGGDEKLFF.